The 29 T cell receptor beta chains listed next were all sequenced from one sample in a study of pediatric ulcerative colitis (dated by TCRdb to the late 2010s). Libraries were made using the immunoSEQ multiplex PCR assay. This is the immuneACCESS table as TCRdb keeps it, with only in-frame sequences that have V and J called. A part of the clones is gone; compared with another copy, unresolved V genes explain less than half, and the rest is unexplained. This sample holds 55,000 to 65,000 clones; 75% to 85% were observed only once. The ten largest clones add up to around 5.2% of the sample. Sequences were obtained from blood. The receptors shown here come from a boy aged 5-17 years with moderate ulcerative colitis.

The chain couples TRBV5-1 to TRBJ2-3; either TRBD1 or TRBD2 may supply D (6 bases each). In germline, CDR1 is SGHRS, CDR2 YFSETQ. The CDR3 is 16 amino acids. V was shortened by 2 bases and J by 4 bases, with 17 bases between the two germline ends. CDR3: CASSFPDGGRADTQYF. As DNA, the CDR3 is TGCGCCAGCAGCTTCCCAGACGGGGGCCGGGCAGATACGCAGTATTTT.

The chain links TRBV30 to TRBJ2-5, with D hard to call. The CDR3 is 12 amino acids. V shed 1 base and J shed 5 bases, with 8 bases lying between them. In germline, CDR1 is GTSNPN, CDR2 SVGIG (reference sequence). CDR3 sequence: CAWSATTETQYF. The CDR3 coding sequence is TGTGCCTGGAGTGCGACGACGGAGACCCAGTACTTC.

The chain uses TRBV9 and TRBJ2-1; D remains ambiguous. V lost 3 bases to trimming and J lost 5 bases, with 9 bases between them. This CDR3 spans 13 amino acids. The germline CDR1 and CDR2 sequences are SGDLS and YYNGEE. The CDR3 nucleotides read TGTGCCAGCAGCGCCCCCGCGGACAATGAGCAGTTCTTC. Its translation: CASSAPADNEQFF.

Only a few counts were recorded for this clone. This chain joins TRBV10-2 and TRBJ2-5, with a possible D match to TRBD1 (6 bases). This CDR3 comprises 13 residues. Germline CDR1 and CDR2: WSHSY and SAAADI. The V end was cut by 8 bases, the J end by 7 bases, with 17 bases between. CDR3 coding DNA: TGCGCCAGCCGTCCGGGACACAAGTTGACCCAGTACTTC. Translating gives CASRPGHKLTQYF.

The rearrangement joins TRBV14 to TRBJ2-2; TRBD2 agrees at 10 bases. The CDR3 loop spans 17 amino acids. From germline, CDR1 is SGHDN and CDR2 FVKESK. V was pared by 0 bases and J by 6 bases, with 7 bases of the junction left unmatched. The CDR3 DNA reads as TGTGCCAGCAGCCAAGATGGTTCACTAGCGGGGCCCGGGGAGCTGTTTTTT. This gives the protein CASSQDGSLAGPGELFF.

The V gene is TRBV6-1, the J gene TRBJ2-7; D call uncertain. CDR3 length: 13 amino acids. Looked up from germline, CDR1 is MNHNS and CDR2 is SASEGT. Trimming removed 4 bases from V and 1 base from J, with 8 bases in between. The CDR3 loop is CASSATDSYEQYF. The CDR3 nucleotides are TGTGCCAGCAGTGCCACCGATTCCTACGAGCAGTACTTC.

The V and J genes are TRBV7-3 and TRBJ2-5; 9 nucleotides align to TRBD2. Germline V gene sequence: CDR1 SGHTA, CDR2 FQGTGA. This CDR3 has 16 residues. V shed 5 bases and J 5 bases; nucleotides not matched to a gene: 12. DNA for the CDR3: TGTGCCAGCAGCGCCAGCGGCGGGGGGGCTTCGGAGACCCAGTACTTC. Its protein product is CASSASGGGASETQYF.

This sequence joins TRBV5-4 and TRBJ2-7; D uncertain. Trimming removed 0 bases from V and 4 bases from J, with 11 bases in between. This CDR3 comprises 14 residues. Germline loops: CDR1 SGHNT, CDR2 YYREEE (reference sequence). In DNA, the CDR3 is TGTGCCAGCAGCTTGGATGCTCAGACTTACGAGCAGTACTTC. Translating it yields CASSLDAQTYEQYF.

DNA of the CDR3: TGTGCCAGCAGATTCCGGGGACACGGGGTCCGGGAGCAGTTCTTC. It specifies CASRFRGHGVREQFF. This chain joins TRBV5-8 and TRBJ2-1, with D possibly being TRBD1 (6 bases). Germline V gene sequence: CDR1 SGHTS, CDR2 YDEGEE. This CDR3 has 15 amino acids. The V end lost 5 bases, the J end lost 10 bases, and 22 bases lay between the germline ends.

The CDR3 loop reads CASSTTLGNEKLFF. CDR3 bases: TGTGCCAGCAGCACCACACTAGGCAATGAAAAACTGTTTTTT. J is TRBJ1-4 and V is TRBV7-9; D ambiguous. The length of the CDR3 is 14 residues. CDR1 and CDR2 (germline): SEHNR, FQNEAQ (reference sequence). V was clipped by 5 bases and J by 5 bases, with 12 bases between them.

The gene calls are TRBV27 and TRBJ1-5, with D perhaps matching TRBD1 (6 bases). CDR3 size: 16 residues. The germline CDR1 and CDR2 sequences are MNHEY and SMNVEV (reference sequence). V lost 5 bases to trimming and J lost 7 bases, with 21 bases between them. CDR3 in DNA: TGTGCCAGCAGTCCCACCAGGAGGGGACACGGACAGCCCCAGCATTTT. This sequence encodes CASSPTRRGHGQPQHF.

This clone was counted a single time. The CDR3 here is CASSLTSVDSYEQYF. CDR3 coding DNA: TGTGCCAGCAGCCTTACTAGCGTCGACTCCTACGAGCAGTACTTC. The V and J genes are TRBV11-1 and TRBJ2-7; the match to TRBD2 covers 7 bases. CDR1 and CDR2 (germline): SGHAT, FQDESV (reference sequence). The CDR3 is 15 amino acids. The junction had 7 bases not matched to a gene; V was cut back by 5 bases and J by 0 bases.

V is TRBV28 and J is TRBJ1-1; a possible D gene is TRBD1 (5 bases). This CDR3 region has 15 residues. CDR1 is MDHEN, CDR2 SYDVKM, per germline. V dropped 5 bases and J dropped 4 bases, with 17 bases sitting between them. The CDR3 sequence is CASSLPQGMGTEAFF. The DNA of the CDR3 is TGTGCCAGCAGTCTTCCTCAGGGTATGGGCACTGAAGCTTTCTTT.

Only a few counts were recorded for this clone. V usage is TRBV4-1 and J usage is TRBJ1-5; weak D call: TRBD1 (5 bases). CDR1 MGHRA and CDR2 YSYEKL come from the germline V gene. V was trimmed by 8 bases and J by 0 bases, leaving 8 bases between them. The CDR3 spans 13 residues. The CDR3 spells CASGANSNQPQHF. The DNA for the CDR3 is TGCGCCAGCGGGGCGAATAGCAATCAGCCCCAGCATTTT.

The chain combines TRBV30 with TRBJ2-1; 13 positions agree with TRBD2. With V trimmed by 3 bases and J by 7 bases, 9 bases remained unmatched. The CDR3 loop spans 16 amino acids. Germline CDR1 is GTSNPN and CDR2 is SVGIG (reference sequence). CDR3 loop: CAWRDRTSGSLNEQFF. CDR3 in DNA: TGTGCCTGGAGGGATCGGACTAGCGGGAGCTTGAATGAGCAGTTCTTC. The full variable domain, rest sourced from reference TRBV30 and TRBJ2-1, is SQTIHQWPATLVQPVGSPLSLECTVEGTSNPNLYWYRQAAGRGLQLLFYSVGIGQISSEVPQNLSASRPQDRQFILSSKKLLLSDSGFYLCAWRDRTSGSLNEQFFGPGTRLTVL.

The chain employs TRBV9 and TRBJ1-2; D ambiguous. V dropped 0 bases and J dropped 2 bases, with 8 bases sitting between them. Germline CDR1 reads SGDLS; CDR2 reads YYNGEE. The CDR3 has 14 amino acids. The CDR3 protein is CASSVAAGNYGYTF. CDR3 nucleotides: TGTGCCAGCAGCGTAGCGGCGGGGAACTATGGCTACACCTTC.

The chain has TRBV19 and TRBJ1-1; 7 nucleotides line up with TRBD1. Germline CDR1 is LNHDA and CDR2 is SQIVND (reference sequence). CDR3 length: 15 amino acids. V lost 3 bases, J lost 3 bases, and 7 bases stayed unmatched. The CDR3 DNA reads TGTGCCAGTAGTATCGGGGCAGGGGGGGACACTGAAGCTTTCTTT. It translates to CASSIGAGGDTEAFF.

CDR3 loop: CASSQPWDRVVDAFF. The CDR3, as DNA: TGTGCCAGCAGCCAACCTTGGGACAGGGTGGTGGATGCTTTCTTT. The chain has TRBV16 and TRBJ1-1; 9 bases align to TRBD1. CDR3 size: 15 residues. The germline gives CDR1 KGHSY, CDR2 FQNENV. Trimming cost V 2 bases and J 11 bases; bases outside gene matches: 12.

V and J are TRBV5-4 and TRBJ2-7, with D tentatively TRBD2 (6 bases). Trimming took off 3 bases at V and 3 bases at J, with 13 bases between the two ends. CDR1 SGHNT and CDR2 YYREEE come from the germline V gene (reference sequence). The CDR3 spans 14 residues. CDR3 protein: CASSSRTTLYEQYF. The CDR3 region has the DNA TGTGCCAGCAGCTCACGGACTACTCTCTACGAGCAGTACTTC. Together with reference TRBV5-4 and TRBJ2-7, the CDR3 gives the full variable domain: ETGVTQSPTHLIKTRGQQVTLRCSSQSGHNTVSWYQQALGQGPQFIFQYYREEENGRGNFPPRFSGLQFPNYSSELNVNALELDDSALYLCASSSRTTLYEQYFGPGTRLTVT.

The chain joins TRBV18 to TRBJ2-7; D is ambiguous. The V gene's germline CDR1 is KGHSH and CDR2 LQKENI. Trimming cost V 3 bases and J 3 bases, with 9 bases left between them. This CDR3 is built from 13 residues. This CDR3 reads CASSPSVDYEQYF. As DNA, the CDR3 is TGTGCCAGCTCACCCTCAGTGGACTACGAGCAGTACTTC.

This chain uses TRBV7-8 with TRBJ1-5; 8 bases line up with TRBD1. Germline V CDR1 and CDR2: SGHVS, FQNEAQ. Trimming cost V 1 base and J 0 bases; bases outside gene matches: 11. This CDR3 is built from 19 residues. As DNA, the CDR3 is TGTGCCAGCAGCTTAGGAGGCCAGGGGGCCCTTCTTAGCAATCAGCCCCAGCATTTT. It is translated as CASSLGGQGALLSNQPQHF.

This clone was detected only once. The rearrangement joins TRBV2 to TRBJ1-3; D is possibly TRBD1 (5 bases). Trimming pared 11 bases from V and 4 bases from J, leaving 15 bases between. This CDR3 has 13 amino acids. Looked up from germline, CDR1 is SNHLY and CDR2 is FYNNEI. The CDR3 loop reads CAGCREYGNTIYF. In DNA, the CDR3 is TGTGCCGGATGCAGGGAGTACGGAAACACCATATATTTT.

This chain links TRBV29-1 with TRBJ2-2; 7 bases align to TRBD1. Germline CDR1 SQVTM, CDR2 ANQGSEA. This CDR3 has 14 residues. The J segment lost 7 bases and the V segment lost 4 bases, leaving 9 bases of the junction unmatched. CDR3: CSVARQGVDGELFF. The CDR3 DNA sequence: TGCAGCGTTGCACGTCAGGGGGTCGACGGGGAGCTGTTTTTT.

This chain connects TRBV10-3 to TRBJ1-1, with D perhaps TRBD1 (5 bases). Germline V gives CDR1 ENHRY, CDR2 SYGVKD. Trimming removed 0 bases from V and 4 bases from J, with 9 bases in between. The CDR3 length is 14 residues. The CDR3 here is CAISESLGPTEAFF. CDR3 nucleotides: TGTGCCATCAGTGAGTCACTGGGACCCACTGAAGCTTTCTTT.

As concerns this clone: Mismatch with germline at one junction end may stem from a read error. The rearrangement joins TRBV18 to TRBJ1-1; D gene uncertain. This CDR3 region has 14 residues. Germline CDR1 and CDR2: KGHSH and LQKENI. The CDR3 coding sequence is TGTGCCAGCTCGCCACCAAGATGGGGCACTGAAGCTTTCTTT. Amino acids: CASSPPRWGTEAFF.

The rearrangement links TRBV28 to TRBJ2-5, with 7 bases that match TRBD1. V was pared by 2 bases and J by 5 bases, with 8 bases of the junction left unmatched. CDR1 MDHEN and CDR2 SYDVKM come from the germline V gene. This CDR3 comprises 15 residues. Here the CDR3 DNA reads TGTGCCAGCAGTTTAGTTCCCTACAGGGGTGAGACCCAGTACTTC. It is translated as CASSLVPYRGETQYF. The complete variable domain, with remaining parts taken from reference TRBV28 and TRBJ2-5, reads DVKVTQSSRYLVKRTGEKVFLECVQDMDHENMFWYRQDPGLGLRLIYFSYDVKMKEKGDIPEGYSVSREKKERFSLILESASTNQTSMYLCASSLVPYRGETQYFGPGTRLLVL.

The chain has TRBV18 and TRBJ1-3; no firm D call. Trimming removed 6 bases from V and 4 bases from J, with 10 bases in between. This CDR3 contains 13 residues. Germline V gives CDR1 KGHSH, CDR2 LQKENI. The CDR3 sequence is CASSSGSGNTIYF. The CDR3, as DNA: TGTGCCAGCTCTTCGGGATCGGGAAACACCATATATTTT. The full variable domain, with the rest looked up from reference TRBV18 and TRBJ1-3, is NAGVMQNPRHLVRRRGQEARLRCSPMKGHSHVYWYRQLPEEGLKFMVYLQKENIIDESGMPKERFSAEFPKEGPSILRIQQVVRGDSAAYFCASSSGSGNTIYFGEGSWLTVV.

The chain recombines TRBV5-4 with TRBJ2-2; D remains unclear. This CDR3 region has 14 residues. With 5 bases removed from V and 6 bases from J, the gap between germline ends came to 14 bases. CDR1 SGHNT and CDR2 YYREEE come from the germline V gene (reference sequence). The CDR3 coding sequence is TGTGCCAGCAGGCCCCGGGCCGGCCCCGGGGAGCTGTTTTTT. It encodes CASRPRAGPGELFF.

Only one count was recorded for this clone. The genes are TRBV30 and TRBJ1-4, with 7 nucleotides matching TRBD1. CDR1 is GTSNPN and CDR2 is SVGIG in the germline V gene (reference sequence). There are 12 residues in the CDR3. With V trimmed by 3 bases and J by 8 bases, 3 bases remained unmatched. The DNA for the CDR3 is TGTGCCTGGAGCGGGACAGACGAAAAACTGTTTTTT. This codes for CAWSGTDEKLFF. The full variable domain, in which reference TRBV30 and TRBJ1-4 provide the parts outside the CDR3, is SQTIHQWPATLVQPVGSPLSLECTVEGTSNPNLYWYRQAAGRGLQLLFYSVGIGQISSEVPQNLSASRPQDRQFILSSKKLLLSDSGFYLCAWSGTDEKLFFGSGTQLSVL.